These 17 T cell receptor beta chains were sequenced from one sample in a study of identical twins. TCRdb re-derived calls from the 5' RACE reads in MiXCR, one entry per CDR3 protein. The profile shows roughly 250,000 distinct CDR3 sequences, around 15% of them singletons. The sequenced sample was memory (CD45RO+) T cells sorted from blood. The receptors were gathered from a young woman in good health.

This chain joins TRBV20-1 and TRBJ1-2, with TRBD1 as a possible D gene (5 bases). Germline loops: CDR1 DFQATT, CDR2 SNEGSKA (reference sequence). This CDR3 spans 12 amino acids. The ends were cut back, 5 bases at V and 3 bases at J, with 10 bases in the middle. CDR3 amino acids: CSASGTDYGYTF. The CDR3 DNA follows: TGCAGTGCTTCGGGGACGGACTATGGCTACACCTTC.

This clonotype was counted only a few times. V and J are TRBV7-9 and TRBJ2-2, with TRBD2 matching 13 bases. Germline V gene lookup returns CDR1 SEHNR and CDR2 FQNEAQ (reference sequence). The CDR3 contains 15 residues. V lost 7 bases and J lost 7; bases outside the gene matches: 6. CDR3 sequence (DNA): TGTGCCAGCATGTGGACTAGCGGGGGTGGCGGGGAGCTGTTTTTT. Protein: CASMWTSGGGGELFF.

This rearrangement joins TRBV3-1 to TRBJ1-6; no clear D gene. This CDR3 contains 12 residues. Per the germline V gene, CDR1 is LGHDT and CDR2 is YNNKEL (reference sequence). Trimming cost V 6 bases and J 10 bases, with 10 bases left between them. The CDR3 region is CASSPSISPLHF. In nucleotides, the CDR3 is TGTGCCAGCAGTCCATCCATCTCACCCCTCCACTTT.

This clonotype showed up just a few times. The chain uses TRBV5-5 and TRBJ2-2; D is possibly TRBD1 or TRBD2 (5 bases each). Trimming pared 0 bases from V and 3 bases from J, leaving 18 bases between. Germline CDR1 is SGHKS and CDR2 is YYEKEE (reference sequence). The CDR3 is 18 residues long. CDR3 sequence: CASSLAVRGFWDTGELFF. The CDR3 region has the DNA TGTGCCAGCAGCTTGGCCGTCCGGGGCTTTTGGGACACCGGGGAGCTGTTTTTT.

The J gene is TRBJ2-2, the V gene TRBV6-1, with 12 bases matching TRBD2. Losses at the gene ends were 4 bases for V and 5 bases for J; bases not matched to a gene: 2. The germline gives CDR1 MNHNS, CDR2 SASEGT. The CDR3 is 15 residues long. In DNA form, the CDR3 reads TGTGCCAGCAGTGGACTAGCGGGGGTAACCGGGGAGCTGTTTTTT. Its translation is CASSGLAGVTGELFF.

In DNA, the CDR3 is TGTGCCAGCAGCTTGGTGCCCAGGACTCAAGAGACCCAGTACTTC. Its translation: CASSLVPRTQETQYF. The chain combines TRBV5-5 with TRBJ2-5; the D gene is possibly TRBD2 (5 bases). This CDR3 contains 15 residues. Per germline, CDR1 SGHKS and CDR2 YYEKEE (reference sequence). V lost 0 bases, J lost 2 bases, and 11 bases lay in between.

The V gene is TRBV5-1, the J gene TRBJ2-7, with a weak D call TRBD2 (6 bases). V was shortened by 5 bases and J by 5 bases, with 23 bases between the two germline ends. The CDR3 contains 16 residues. Germline CDR1 reads SGHRS; CDR2 reads YFSETQ. In DNA form, the CDR3 reads TGCGCCAGCAGGACCGCCCTTCGGCGGGACGCGGACGAGCAGTACTTC. This gives the protein CASRTALRRDADEQYF. The full variable domain, its missing parts supplied by reference TRBV5-1 and TRBJ2-7, is KAGVTQTPRYLIKTRGQQVTLSCSPISGHRSVSWYQQTPGQGLQFLFEYFSETQRNKGNFPGRFSGRQFSNSRSEMNVSTLELGDSALYLCASRTALRRDADEQYFGPGTRLTVT.

In this sample, this clonotype turned up many times. The gene calls are TRBV6-1 and TRBJ2-2; 7 bases agree with TRBD1. The CDR3 covers 14 residues. Unmatched junction bases numbered 3, after V lost 7 bases and J lost 1 base. CDR1 MNHNS and CDR2 SASEGT come from the germline V gene. This CDR3 is CASMRTGNTGELFF. The CDR3 region has the DNA TGTGCCAGCATGAGGACAGGGAACACCGGGGAGCTGTTTTTT.

The chain combines TRBV20-1 with TRBJ2-3; D may be TRBD2 (6 bases). Trimming removed 2 bases from V and 6 bases from J, with 15 bases in between. This CDR3 spans 14 amino acids. From germline, CDR1 is DFQATT and CDR2 SNEGSKA (reference sequence). CDR3 residues: CSARPSGAFDTQYF. CDR3 bases: TGCAGTGCTAGACCGTCGGGAGCTTTTGATACGCAGTATTTT.

This clonotype occurred many times. The CDR3 reads CASSQDRSTEAFF. The CDR3 DNA sequence: TGTGCCAGCAGCCAAGACAGGTCGACTGAAGCTTTCTTT. The genes are TRBV4-2 and TRBJ1-1; D uncertain. The germline V and J ends were trimmed by 0 bases and 5 bases, with 7 bases remaining between them. The CDR3 spans 13 residues. From germline, CDR1 is LGHNA and CDR2 YNFKEQ.

The chain is built from TRBV5-1 and TRBJ1-1, with 8 bases identical to TRBD1. The V gene end was trimmed by 6 bases and the J gene end by 10 bases; junction bases not matched to a gene: 14. CDR3 length equals 14 residues. CDR1 and CDR2 (germline): SGHRS, YFSETQ. The CDR3 bases are TGCGCCAGCATGACAGGGGAGGGGAACACGGGAGCTTTCTTT. It translates to CASMTGEGNTGAFF.

In its sample, this clonotype was seen a few times. The chain combines TRBV9 with TRBJ2-2; unclear D gene. Trimming cost V 2 bases and J 6 bases, with 8 bases left between them. This CDR3 has 13 residues. Germline values: CDR1 SGDLS, CDR2 YYNGEE. The CDR3 reads CASSVVPPGELFF. CDR3 sequence (DNA): TGTGCCAGCAGCGTTGTCCCGCCCGGGGAGCTGTTTTTT.

This clonotype showed up just a few times. V usage is TRBV12-3 or TRBV12-4 and J usage is TRBJ2-7; 8 bases align to TRBD2. The CDR3 contains 15 residues. V lost 6 bases, J lost 0 bases, and 7 bases stayed unmatched. The CDR3 region is CASRNSGTSSYEQYF. In DNA form, the CDR3 reads TGTGCCAGCAGGAATAGCGGGACTAGCTCCTACGAGCAGTACTTC.

This clonotype has just a few counts. This rearrangement joins TRBV2 to TRBJ2-1; TRBD1 agrees at 8 bases. CDR1 and CDR2 from the germline V gene are SNHLY and FYNNEI. This CDR3 has 15 residues. J gave up 2 bases and V 6 bases, and 6 bases lay outside the gene matches. CDR3 sequence: CASSSRTGTYNEQFF. For the CDR3, the DNA is TGTGCCAGCAGCTCTCGGACAGGGACCTACAATGAGCAGTTCTTC.

This clonotype came up a few times. The CDR3: CASSQQPGQANTEAFF. CDR3 in DNA: TGCGCCAGCAGCCAACAACCGGGACAGGCGAACACTGAAGCTTTCTTT. The gene calls are TRBV4-3 and TRBJ1-1; 8 bases are shared with TRBD1. Germline lookup yields CDR1 LGHNA and CDR2 YSLEER. The length of the CDR3 is 16 residues. V was clipped by 2 bases and J by 1 base; unmatched bases: 6.

This clonotype was detected only a few times. The V and J genes are TRBV2 and TRBJ2-4; D gene ambiguous. Trimming pared 1 base from V and 0 bases from J, leaving 10 bases between. The CDR3 contains 16 residues. Germline V gene lookup returns CDR1 SNHLY and CDR2 FYNNEI. The DNA of the CDR3 is TGTGCCAGCAGTGAAGACCTCTTATTAGCCAAAAACATTCAGTACTTC. It is translated as CASSEDLLLAKNIQYF.

This clonotype has ten or more counts. This rearrangement joins TRBV6-5 to TRBJ2-3; possibly TRBD2 for D (5 bases). Germline V lookup: CDR1 MNHEY, CDR2 SVGAGI. V was cut by 2 bases and J by 0 bases, with 15 bases left in between. CDR3 length: 17 amino acids. CDR3 DNA: TGTGCCAGCAGTTACATGAGAGGGCTATCTAGCACAGATACGCAGTATTTT. Translating gives CASSYMRGLSSTDTQYF.